Listed below are T cell receptor beta chains from one sample, sequenced in a study of CD8 T cells in Susac syndrome. TCRdb re-analysed the immunoSEQ multiplex PCR reads in MiXCR, keeping a single row per CDR3 protein. The sample yields some 150,000 distinct CDR3 sequences, approximately 93% seen once. Sequencing was done on a sample of CD4+ T cells from PBMCs. These receptors came from a human donor in good health. The CDR3 runs from the conserved cysteine through the conserved F or W. D genes are given only for firm matches. Not all rows give a size; the values are once, few, many and, for expanded clones, a class.

size: .; V: TRBV29-1; J: TRBJ1-1; D: TRBD1; CDR3: CSAQGTGGTEAFF; DNA: TGCAGCGCCCAGGGGACAGGGGGCACTGAAGCTTTCTTT
size: .; V: TRBV12-3/TRBV12-4; J: TRBJ2-2; D: .; CDR3: CASRGAPPADTGELFF; DNA: TGTGCCAGCAGGGGCGCGCCCCCCGCGGACACCGGGGAGCTGTTTTTT
size: .; V: TRBV5-4; J: TRBJ1-1; D: .; CDR3: CASSPRDNTEAFF; DNA: TGTGCCAGCAGCCCCCGGGACAACACTGAAGCTTTCTTT
size: .; V: TRBV7-2; J: TRBJ2-5; D: .; CDR3: CASSLETETQYF; DNA: TGTGCCAGCAGCTTAGAAACGGAGACCCAGTACTTC
size: .; V: TRBV2; J: TRBJ1-1; D: .; CDR3: CASRALAALNTEAFF; DNA: TGTGCCAGCAGAGCTCTGGCAGCTTTGAACACTGAAGCTTTCTTT
size: .; V: TRBV4-2; J: TRBJ2-3; D: TRBD2; CDR3: CASSPGLAGEGDTQYF; DNA: TGTGCCAGCAGCCCGGGACTAGCGGGAGAAGGAGATACGCAGTATTTT
size: .; V: TRBV9; J: TRBJ2-1; D: TRBD2; CDR3: CASSVDSGRFYNEQFF; DNA: TGTGCCAGCAGCGTAGACAGCGGGAGGTTCTACAATGAGCAGTTCTTC
size: once; V: TRBV2; J: TRBJ2-2; D: .; CDR3: CASRGRDTGELFF; DNA: TGTGCCAGCAGAGGCCGAGACACCGGGGAGCTGTTTTTT
size: .; V: TRBV18; J: TRBJ2-5; D: .; CDR3: CASSHQETQYF; DNA: TGTGCCAGCTCACACCAAGAGACCCAGTACTTC
size: .; V: TRBV20-1; J: TRBJ2-7; D: TRBD2; CDR3: CSARALAEYEQYF; DNA: TGCAGTGCTAGAGCGCTAGCGGAATACGAGCAGTACTTC
size: .; V: TRBV30; J: TRBJ2-2; D: TRBD2; CDR3: CAWSNWGGSNTGELFF; DNA: TGTGCCTGGAGCAATTGGGGGGGATCGAACACCGGGGAGCTGTTTTTT
size: .; V: TRBV20-1; J: TRBJ2-7; D: .; CDR3: CSARGGSSYEQYF; DNA: TGCAGTGCTAGAGGAGGCAGCTCCTACGAGCAGTACTTC
size: once; V: TRBV24-1; J: TRBJ2-6; D: TRBD1; CDR3: CATSAAGQGSGANVLTF; DNA: TGTGCCACCAGTGCCGCGGGACAGGGAAGTGGGGCCAACGTCCTGACTTTC
size: .; V: TRBV5-1; J: TRBJ1-1; D: .; CDR3: CASSLVVGIAEAFF; DNA: TGCGCCAGCAGCTTGGTTGTCGGGATCGCTGAAGCTTTCTTT
size: .; V: TRBV7-2; J: TRBJ1-1; D: .; CDR3: CASSLLGTAAEAFF; DNA: TGTGCCAGCAGCTTATTAGGTACGGCGGCTGAAGCTTTCTTT
size: .; V: TRBV28; J: TRBJ1-2; D: .; CDR3: CASSLSQGSGYTF; DNA: TGTGCCAGCAGTTTATCCCAGGGAAGTGGCTACACCTTC
size: .; V: TRBV3-1; J: TRBJ2-3; D: .; CDR3: CASSQVGGSTDTQYF; DNA: TGTGCCAGCAGCCAAGTGGGGGGTAGCACAGATACGCAGTATTTT
size: once; V: TRBV18; J: TRBJ2-5; D: TRBD1; CDR3: CASSAGGQETQYF; DNA: TGTGCCAGCTCGGCAGGGGGCCAAGAGACCCAGTACTTC
size: .; V: TRBV5-6; J: TRBJ2-2; D: .; CDR3: CASSLTRPGELFF; DNA: TGTGCCAGCAGCTTAACTCGACCCGGGGAGCTGTTTTTT
size: once; V: TRBV28; J: TRBJ2-7; D: TRBD1; CDR3: CASKSSGQGAYEQYF; DNA: TGTGCCAGCAAAAGCTCGGGACAGGGCGCGTACGAGCAGTACTTC
size: .; V: TRBV6-5; J: TRBJ1-1; D: .; CDR3: CASTNHQNTEAFF; DNA: TGTGCCAGCACGAACCACCAAAATACTGAAGCTTTCTTT
size: .; V: TRBV6-6; J: TRBJ1-3; D: .; CDR3: CASSSPDRSSGNTIYF; DNA: TGTGCCAGCAGTTCACCCGACAGGTCCTCTGGAAACACCATATATTTT
size: .; V: TRBV5-4; J: TRBJ2-3; D: .; CDR3: CASSLVSRSTDTQYF; DNA: TGTGCCAGCAGCTTGGTTTCTAGGAGCACAGATACGCAGTATTTT
size: .; V: TRBV30; J: TRBJ1-6; D: TRBD1; CDR3: CAWGTGGSVGSPLHF; DNA: TGTGCCTGGGGGACAGGGGGTTCTGTGGGATCACCCCTCCACTTT
size: .; V: TRBV9; J: TRBJ2-3; D: .; CDR3: CASSINSADTQYF; DNA: TGTGCCAGCAGCATCAACTCGGCAGATACGCAGTATTTT
size: .; V: TRBV19; J: TRBJ2-5; D: TRBD1; CDR3: CASSSMDRVETQYF; DNA: TGTGCCAGTAGCAGCATGGACAGGGTAGAGACCCAGTACTTC
size: .; V: TRBV29-1; J: TRBJ1-2; D: TRBD1; CDR3: CSVGLGGGEGYTF; DNA: TGCAGCGTTGGCTTGGGAGGGGGCGAAGGCTACACCTTC
size: once; V: TRBV10-2; J: TRBJ2-7; D: .; CDR3: CASSLADYEQYF; DNA: TGCGCCAGCAGTCTAGCAGACTACGAGCAGTACTTC
size: .; V: TRBV5-1; J: TRBJ2-5; D: TRBD2; CDR3: CASSLGKAGGSETQYF; DNA: TGCGCCAGCAGCTTGGGTAAAGCGGGAGGGTCTGAGACCCAGTACTTC
size: .; V: TRBV23-1; J: TRBJ2-6; D: .; CDR3: CASSPPYFPSGANVLTF; DNA: TGCGCCAGCAGTCCACCCTATTTTCCCTCTGGGGCCAACGTCCTGACTTTC
size: .; V: TRBV5-4; J: TRBJ2-3; D: TRBD2; CDR3: CASSLPPSGRVTDTQYF; DNA: TGTGCCAGCAGCTTGCCCCCCAGCGGGAGAGTGACAGATACGCAGTATTTT
size: once; V: TRBV30; J: TRBJ1-5; D: .; CDR3: CAWSEGMAQPQHF; DNA: TGTGCCTGGAGTGAGGGGATGGCTCAGCCCCAGCATTTT
size: .; V: TRBV10-3; J: TRBJ1-2; D: .; CDR3: CAISSSGGYTF; DNA: .
size: once; V: TRBV12-3/TRBV12-4; J: TRBJ1-2; D: TRBD1; CDR3: CASRVQGPVNYGYTF; DNA: TGTGCCAGCAGGGTACAGGGGCCAGTTAACTATGGCTACACCTTC
size: .; V: TRBV6-6; J: TRBJ2-3; D: .; CDR3: CASLSGSSTDTQYF; DNA: TGTGCCAGCCTTTCGGGTTCTAGCACAGATACGCAGTATTTT
size: .; V: TRBV6-1; J: TRBJ2-7; D: TRBD2; CDR3: CASSVGTSVTYEQYF; DNA: TGTGCCAGCAGTGTTGGGACTAGCGTCACCTACGAGCAGTACTTC
size: .; V: TRBV4-2; J: TRBJ2-1; D: TRBD2; CDR3: CASSQQGLAGVYNEQFF; DNA: TGTGCCAGCAGCCAACAAGGACTAGCGGGTGTATACAATGAGCAGTTCTTC
size: .; V: TRBV20-1; J: TRBJ2-7; D: TRBD2; CDR3: CSAATGLAGAATYEQYF; DNA: TGCAGTGCCGCCACGGGACTAGCGGGAGCCGCAACCTACGAGCAGTACTTC
size: .; V: TRBV19; J: TRBJ2-3; D: TRBD2; CDR3: CASSIRPGLAGGRSTDTQYF; DNA: TGTGCCAGTAGTATACGTCCGGGACTAGCGGGAGGGCGATCCACAGATACGCAGTATTTT
size: few; V: TRBV28; J: TRBJ2-7; D: TRBD1; CDR3: CASRPGQLYEQYF; DNA: TGTGCCAGCAGACCGGGACAGCTTTACGAGCAGTACTTC
size: few; V: TRBV24-1; J: TRBJ1-2; D: .; CDR3: CATSDLRAGGYTF; DNA: TGTGCCACCAGTGATTTGAGGGCCGGGGGCTACACCTTC